This TCR beta chain is from a study of CD8 T cells in ankylosing spondylitis. CDR3 length: 13 residues. CDR1 is LGHDT and CDR2 is YNNKEL in the germline V gene (reference sequence). The V end was cut by 1 base, the J end by 5 bases, with 7 bases between. This clonotype was seen at least ten times. What it binds is unknown. Quantitative barcoded 5'-RACE was used to prepare TCR beta libraries. MiXCR, run by TCRdb on the 5' RACE reads, gives a single entry per CDR3 protein. Here the sample spans some 95,000 distinct CDR3 sequences, about 9% being singletons. Points from the study as a whole: Earlier work had already found some motif variants in reactive arthritis synovial fluid and blood.

The sequenced sample was blood, either unsorted or a sorted T cell fraction (not recorded which). V and J are TRBV3-1 and TRBJ2-3; D gene uncertain. The sequence was obtained from a male donor with ankylosing spondylitis or in good health (not recorded which). The CDR3 coding sequence is TGTGCCAGCAGCCAAGCCCGGCAAGATACGCAGTATTTT. Translated, it gives CASSQARQDTQYF.